This TCR beta chain was documented in a study of blood T cell repertoires in COVID-19. Turning to the study itself: Researchers got acute and convalescent COVID-19 samples from the United States, Italy and Spain. PBMCs, B-cell-depleted T cells, or T cells provided the cDNA or gDNA that made up the material.

The CDR3 loop spans 12 amino acids. V lost 5 bases and J 2 bases, leaving 7 bases between the germline ends. Germline V gene data show CDR1 as SGHVS and CDR2 as FQNEAQ. How the authors handled the data: Amplification with reference gene primers provided the estimates of nucleated cell counts. Some clones are missing from TCRdb's copy, which holds only in-frame ones; the method was immunoSEQ multiplex PCR. That table is the source of V, J and clone size, and D and trimming were worked out from the DNA. Here the sample spans approximately 190,000 clones, approximately 91% being singletons. Sequences were obtained from peripheral blood. The genes are TRBV7-8 and TRBJ2-7; D not resolved. The TCR was taken from an older man with active or convalescent COVID-19. Here the CDR3 DNA reads TGTGCCAGCAGCCTCTCTACCTACGAGCAGTACTTC. The encoded protein is CASSLSTYEQYF.